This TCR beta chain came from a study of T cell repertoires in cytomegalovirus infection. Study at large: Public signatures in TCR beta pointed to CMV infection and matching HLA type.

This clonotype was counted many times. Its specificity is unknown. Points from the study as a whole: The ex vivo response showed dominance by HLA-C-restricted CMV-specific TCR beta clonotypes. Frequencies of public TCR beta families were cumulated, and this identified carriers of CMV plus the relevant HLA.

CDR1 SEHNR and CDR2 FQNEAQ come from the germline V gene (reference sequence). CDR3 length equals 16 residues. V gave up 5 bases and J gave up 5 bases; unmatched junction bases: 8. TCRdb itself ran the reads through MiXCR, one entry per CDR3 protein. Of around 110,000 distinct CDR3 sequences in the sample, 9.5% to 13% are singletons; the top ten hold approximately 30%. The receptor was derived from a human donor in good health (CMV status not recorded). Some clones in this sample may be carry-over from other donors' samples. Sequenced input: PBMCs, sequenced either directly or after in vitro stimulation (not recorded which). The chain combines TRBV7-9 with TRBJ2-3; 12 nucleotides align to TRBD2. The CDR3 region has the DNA TGTGCCAGCAGCGACCGACTAGCGGGAGAATTAGATACGCAGTATTTT. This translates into CASSDRLAGELDTQYF.